The sequence of this T cell receptor (beta chain) was determined in a study of identical twins. Each CDR3 protein is one row after TCRdb ran MiXCR on the 5' RACE reads. The sample has a few hundred thousand distinct CDR3 sequences; roughly 9.5% are singletons. Study results and limitations: Whereas memory repertoires showed no such difference, abundant cord blood beta clonotypes carried fewer insertions. With beta out-of-frame sequences, excess sharing by twins was weaker.

CDR1 and CDR2 from the germline V gene are ENHRY and SYGVKD. This CDR3 is 14 amino acids long. V shed 2 bases and J shed 7 bases, with 9 bases lying between them. This clonotype was seen a handful of times. Its antigen is still unknown. This sample was shared with a second study, whose subject was yellow fever vaccine responses in identical twins. That publication notes: Vaccine-induced T cell responses in twins were reportedly observed to appear partly convergent, partly personalized.

The source of this sequence is a woman under 30 in good health. The sequenced material came from PBMCs. The J gene is TRBJ1-6, the V gene TRBV10-3, with a weak D call TRBD1 (5 bases). The CDR3 region is CAISEHRDNSPLHF. The CDR3 DNA reads TGTGCCATCAGTGAGCACCGGGACAATTCACCCCTCCACTTT.